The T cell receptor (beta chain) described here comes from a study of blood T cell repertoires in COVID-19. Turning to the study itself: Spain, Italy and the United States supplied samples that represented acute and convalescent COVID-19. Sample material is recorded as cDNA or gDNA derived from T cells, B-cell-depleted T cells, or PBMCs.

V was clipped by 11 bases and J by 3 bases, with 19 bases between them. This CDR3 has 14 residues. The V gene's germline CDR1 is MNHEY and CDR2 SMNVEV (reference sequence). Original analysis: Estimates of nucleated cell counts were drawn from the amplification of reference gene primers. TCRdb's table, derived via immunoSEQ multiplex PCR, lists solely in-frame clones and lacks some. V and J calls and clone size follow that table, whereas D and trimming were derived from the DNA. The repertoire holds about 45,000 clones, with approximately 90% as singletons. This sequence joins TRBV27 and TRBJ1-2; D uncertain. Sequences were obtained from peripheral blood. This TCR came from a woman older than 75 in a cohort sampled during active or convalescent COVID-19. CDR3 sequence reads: CACGRSPRDYGYTF. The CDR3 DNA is TGTGCCTGCGGACGGTCTCCGAGGGACTATGGCTACACCTTC.